Described below is a single T cell receptor beta chain sequence and its context. The antigen is unknown. Other DNA sequences in the sample encode the same CDR3. Profiling relied on immunoSEQ multiplex PCR, and the TCRdb table lists in-frame clones only, not all of them. This table holds 650 to 800 clones, 85% to 90% found once. The germline CDR1 and CDR2 sequences are SQVTM and ANQGSEA. The CDR3 loop spans 14 amino acids. With 3 bases clipped from V and 4 bases from J, the junction kept 3 bases outside the gene matches. These data are taken from a study of brain metastases from non-small cell lung cancer. Notes on the study in general: Expanded T-cell clones appeared in 55% to 75% of brain metastases over primaries. Paired brain metastases and primary tumors largely shared TCR repertoires.

This rearrangement joins TRBV29-1 to TRBJ2-3, with TRBD2 identical over 11 bases. This receptor was taken from a donor aged 40 or over with non-small cell lung cancer. Sequenced sample: primary lung tumor tissue. CDR3 in amino acids: CSVDSSGRSDTQYF. CDR3 coding DNA: TGCAGCGTTGACTCTAGCGGGAGGTCAGATACGCAGTATTTT.